Listed below are T cell receptor beta chains from one sample, sequenced in a study of cytomegalovirus exposure and HLA in healthy donors. Measured with immunoSEQ multiplex PCR; TCRdb has only the in-frame clones, and not every one. The sample includes about 99,000 clones, roughly 80% of them seen just once. The sequencing sample was made of PBMCs. The receptors shown here come from a man aged 45-65 years in good health and CMV-seropositive. The CDR3 runs from the conserved cysteine through the conserved F or W. A D gene is named only where the DNA matches it firmly. Clone size is not always given. Where it is, it says once, few, many or a class for expanded clones.

V,size,J,D,DNA,CDR3
TRBV2,.,TRBJ2-5,TRBD2,TGTGCCAGTACAGGCGCGGGAGGGCACCAAGAGACCCAGTACTTC,CASTGAGGHQETQYF
TRBV7-9,.,TRBJ2-1,.,TGTGCCAGCAGCTTAGCTTGGGGGCAGAATGAGCAGTTCTTC,CASSLAWGQNEQFF
TRBV5-1,.,TRBJ2-1,.,TGCGCCAGCAGCACCGACGGGGTCTCCTACAATGAGCAGTTCTTC,CASSTDGVSYNEQFF
TRBV10-3,.,TRBJ2-1,TRBD2,TGTGGGGTAGCGGGCGACAATGAGCAGTTCTTC,CGVAGDNEQFF
TRBV5-1,.,TRBJ2-1,TRBD2,TGCGCCAGCAGCTTGGTACCTAGCGGAGATCACAATGAGCAGTTCTTC,CASSLVPSGDHNEQFF
TRBV7-9,once,TRBJ1-5,.,TGTGCCAGCAGCTTAGGGTCCGAGAGCAATCAGCCCCAGCATTTT,CASSLGSESNQPQHF
TRBV19,.,TRBJ1-5,.,TGTGCCAGTAGTATAACCTCGGGGGATCAGCCCCAGCATTTT,CASSITSGDQPQHF
TRBV9,.,TRBJ1-1,.,TGTGCCAGCAGCTTAGGACAGCCGGAGACTGAAGCTTTCTTT,CASSLGQPETEAFF
TRBV19,.,TRBJ1-2,.,TGTGCCAGTAGCTTACAGACGGGAGTTAACTATGGCTACACCTTC,CASSLQTGVNYGYTF
TRBV5-1,.,TRBJ1-6,.,TGCGCCAGCAGCCCCGGGGAAAATAATTCACCCCTCCACTTT,CASSPGENNSPLHF
TRBV5-1,.,TRBJ2-5,.,TGCGCCAGCAGCTTGGTCTTCGACCAAGAGACCCAGTACTTC,CASSLVFDQETQYF
TRBV6-4,.,TRBJ1-6,.,TGTGCCAGCAGCAGACAGGCGGTGAATTCACCCCTCCACTTT,CASSRQAVNSPLHF
TRBV28,.,TRBJ1-1,.,TGTGCCAGCAGCGCGCTGGGGGGAGCTTTCTTT,CASSALGGAFF
TRBV27,.,TRBJ1-4,TRBD1,TGTGCCAGCAGTCCCCCGACAGGGAGCCTGTTTTTT,CASSPPTGSLFF
TRBV28,.,TRBJ2-5,TRBD1,TGTGCCAGCAGTTCCGGGACAGGGGTAGGGGAGACCCAGTACTTC,CASSSGTGVGETQYF
TRBV9,.,TRBJ2-7,.,TGTGCCAGCAGCGTAGAGGGGGTTGGGCCTGACTACGAGCAGTACTTC,CASSVEGVGPDYEQYF
TRBV7-2,.,TRBJ2-7,TRBD1,TGTGCCAGCCTCCAGGGGGCGACGGGGTCCTACGAGCAGTACTTC,CASLQGATGSYEQYF
TRBV27,.,TRBJ1-2,TRBD1,TGTGCCAGCAGTACGTCCCGGACAGGCTATGGCTACACCTTC,CASSTSRTGYGYTF
TRBV5-5,.,TRBJ2-7,.,TGTGCCAGCAGCTTGGCCACACAGGGGCCGGGGGATTTTTACGAGCAGTACTTC,CASSLATQGPGDFYEQYF
TRBV5-1,.,TRBJ2-1,TRBD1,TGCGCCAGCAGCTTGGTTCCGACAGGGGAAATCTACAATGAGCAGTTCTTC,CASSLVPTGEIYNEQFF
TRBV11-2,.,TRBJ2-1,TRBD2,TGTGCCAGCACCCACCGACTAGCTGACCCCAATGAGCAGTTCTTC,CASTHRLADPNEQFF
TRBV6-1,.,TRBJ2-5,TRBD2,TGTGCCAGCAGTGAAGCGTGGACTAGCCAAGAGACCCAGTACTTC,CASSEAWTSQETQYF
TRBV28,.,TRBJ1-1,.,TGTGCCAGCAGTCCCGGGATCCGGGGAGCTTTCTTT,CASSPGIRGAFF
TRBV19,.,TRBJ2-2,TRBD2,TGTGCCAGTAGTCGACTAGCGGGGGGGTACACCGGGGAGCTGTTTTTT,CASSRLAGGYTGELFF